Listed below are T cell receptor beta chains from one sample, sequenced in a study of shared clonotypes between healthy human individuals. Clones were sequenced by immunoSEQ multiplex PCR, and TCRdb holds only the in-frame ones, with some missing. This sample has over 800,000 clones, with more than 85% found just once. The sequencing input was naive CD8+ T cells sorted from blood. The receptors come from a man aged 25-45 years in good health. The CDR3 runs from the conserved cysteine through the conserved F or W. The D gene is left open where the match is weak. Clone size, where shown, is once, few, many, or a class for clones that have expanded.

V,size,D,J,CDR3,DNA
TRBV28,NA,TRBD1,TRBJ2-7,CASSAYRQGPYEQYF,TGTGCCAGCAGTGCATATCGACAGGGGCCCTACGAGCAGTACTTC
TRBV5-1,NA,NA,TRBJ2-7,CASSSPLGEASYEQYF,TGCGCCAGCAGCTCCCCCTTGGGGGAGGCCTCCTACGAGCAGTACTTC
TRBV9,NA,TRBD1,TRBJ2-1,CASSGPGQGGEQFF,TGTGCCAGCAGCGGCCCGGGACAGGGCGGTGAGCAGTTCTTC
TRBV10-2,NA,TRBD1,TRBJ1-4,CASSDRVLTGGEYEKLFF,TGCGCCAGCAGTGACCGGGTCTTAACAGGGGGGGAGTATGAAAAACTGTTTTTT
TRBV6-5,NA,NA,TRBJ1-4,CASSYSQGVGEKLFF,TGTGCCAGCAGTTACTCGCAGGGAGTGGGGGAAAAACTGTTTTTT
TRBV13,once,TRBD1,TRBJ2-6,CASSRWGQAASGANVLTF,TGTGCCAGCAGCCGATGGGGACAGGCGGCCTCTGGGGCCAACGTCCTGACTTTC
TRBV7-9,NA,TRBD2,TRBJ2-7,CASSPQTSGISGEQYF,TGTGCCAGCAGCCCCCAGACTAGCGGGATTTCCGGCGAGCAGTACTTC
TRBV11-2,NA,NA,TRBJ2-5,CASSLDYETQYF,TGTGCCAGCAGCTTAGACTATGAGACCCAGTACTTC
TRBV5-5,NA,NA,TRBJ2-7,CASSLVFTYEQYF,TGTGCCAGCAGCTTGGTTTTTACCTACGAGCAGTACTTC
TRBV5-6,NA,NA,TRBJ2-3,CASSYGTSRGPDTQYF,TGTGCCAGCAGCTACGGGACTTCAAGGGGTCCCGATACGCAGTATTTT
TRBV6-5,NA,TRBD1,TRBJ2-7,CASSPRDSLYYEQYF,TGTGCCAGCAGCCCCCGGGACAGCCTTTACTACGAGCAGTACTTC
TRBV5-1,NA,NA,TRBJ1-5,CASSLSGQPNQPQHF,TGCGCCAGCAGCTTGAGCGGACAGCCCAATCAGCCCCAGCATTTT
TRBV4-3,NA,NA,TRBJ2-1,CASSQAYNEQFF,TGCGCCAGCAGCCAAGCGTACAATGAGCAGTTCTTC
TRBV14,NA,NA,TRBJ1-2,CASSQDRSGHQVYGYTF,TGTGCCAGCAGCCAAGATAGGTCGGGGCACCAGGTCTATGGCTACACCTTC
TRBV28,few,TRBD1,TRBJ2-7,CASSLWTGGVYEQYF,TGTGCCAGCAGTTTATGGACAGGGGGCGTCTACGAGCAGTACTTC
TRBV29-1,NA,NA,TRBJ2-7,CSVSPTWNSYEQYF,TGCAGCGTTTCCCCCACGTGGAACTCCTACGAGCAGTACTTC
TRBV15,NA,TRBD2,TRBJ2-5,CATSRDYRTSTQETQYF,TGTGCCACCAGCAGAGATTATAGGACTAGCACCCAAGAGACCCAGTACTTC
TRBV7-9,once,NA,TRBJ1-5,CASSPPGTNQPQHF,TGTGCCAGCAGCCCCCCGGGGACGAATCAGCCCCAGCATTTT
TRBV7-8,NA,NA,TRBJ2-7,CASSHLETISSYEQYF,TGTGCCAGCAGCCATTTAGAGACCATAAGCTCCTACGAGCAGTACTTC
TRBV25-1,NA,TRBD2,TRBJ2-7,CASSGTSDAYEQYF,TGTGCCAGCAGTGGGACTAGCGACGCCTACGAGCAGTACTTC
TRBV19,NA,NA,TRBJ2-7,CASSAGTVLKYF,TGTGCCAGTAGCGCCGGGACCGTATTAAAGTACTTC
TRBV7-9,once,TRBD2,TRBJ2-7,CASSYGGLAGEKSYEQYF,TGTGCCAGCAGCTACGGGGGACTAGCGGGAGAGAAATCCTACGAGCAGTACTTC
TRBV9,NA,NA,TRBJ2-5,CASSVEWIQETQYF,TGTGCCAGCAGCGTAGAGTGGATCCAAGAGACCCAGTACTTC
TRBV25-1,NA,NA,TRBJ2-7,CASSEGHWYF,TGTGCCAGCAGTGAGGGACACTGGTACTTC
TRBV27,NA,NA,TRBJ2-7,CASSLGIAQIYEQYF,TGTGCCAGCAGTTTAGGGATAGCGCAAATCTACGAGCAGTACTTC
TRBV4-1,NA,NA,TRBJ2-1,CASSQGGDYHNEQFF,TGCGCCAGCAGCCAAGGGGGAGACTATCACAATGAGCAGTTCTTC
TRBV7-8,NA,TRBD2,TRBJ2-7,CASSGRREPYEQYF,TGTGCCAGCAGCGGTCGGCGGGAGCCCTACGAGCAGTACTTC
TRBV2,NA,NA,TRBJ1-1,CASPRGTEAFF,TGTGCCAGCCCTCGAGGGACTGAAGCTTTCTTT
TRBV12-5,NA,NA,TRBJ1-1,CASAKTLNTEAFF,TGTGCTAGTGCCAAGACACTGAACACTGAAGCTTTCTTT
TRBV7-9,once,TRBD1,TRBJ2-5,CASSPRTGGLQETQYF,TGTGCCAGCAGCCCCCGGACAGGGGGCCTGCAAGAGACCCAGTACTTC
TRBV5-1,NA,TRBD1,TRBJ2-1,CASSLGTGGSYNEQFF,TGCGCCAGCAGCTTGGGGACAGGCGGCTCCTACAATGAGCAGTTCTTC
TRBV11-1,NA,TRBD2,TRBJ2-7,CASSFTSGNEQYF,TGTGCCAGCAGCTTTACTAGCGGGAATGAGCAGTACTTC
TRBV11-2,once,NA,TRBJ2-2,CASSLDPLTQTNTGELFF,TGTGCCAGCAGCTTAGATCCTTTGACACAAACGAACACCGGGGAGCTGTTTTTT
TRBV14,NA,NA,TRBJ2-7,CASSQDFGMMTYEQYF,TGTGCCAGCAGCCAAGATTTTGGTATGATGACCTACGAGCAGTACTTC
TRBV4-3,NA,NA,TRBJ2-7,CASSDVGGGAYEQYF,TGCGCCAGCAGCGATGTGGGTGGAGGAGCCTACGAGCAGTACTTC
TRBV7-9,NA,NA,TRBJ2-1,CASSSGLETHNEQFF,TGTGCCAGCAGCTCGGGACTGGAAACCCACAATGAGCAGTTCTTC
TRBV6-6,NA,TRBD2,TRBJ2-1,CASSNSLTSGNEQFF,TGTGCCAGCAGTAACAGCCTGACTAGCGGGAATGAGCAGTTCTTC
TRBV27,NA,TRBD2,TRBJ2-3,CASSDSLAGGGASTDTQYF,TGTGCCAGCAGCGACTCTTTAGCGGGAGGGGGGGCTAGCACAGATACGCAGTATTTT
TRBV11-3,NA,NA,TRBJ2-2,CASSLNWAGELFF,TGTGCCAGCAGCTTAAACTGGGCCGGGGAGCTGTTTTTT
TRBV7-9,NA,TRBD2,TRBJ2-1,CASSLVSSGRGNEQFF,TGTGCCAGCAGCTTAGTGTCTAGCGGGAGGGGCAATGAGCAGTTCTTC
TRBV11-2,NA,NA,TRBJ2-1,CASSPNDSYNEQFF,TGTGCCAGCAGTCCAAACGACAGCTACAATGAGCAGTTCTTC
TRBV27,NA,TRBD2,TRBJ2-7,CATSPGLAGRFLYEQYF,TGTGCCACCTCGCCGGGACTAGCGGGAAGATTCCTCTACGAGCAGTACTTC
TRBV7-9,NA,NA,TRBJ2-5,CASSLAEVSSETQYF,TGTGCCAGCAGCTTAGCGGAGGTATCGTCAGAGACCCAGTACTTC